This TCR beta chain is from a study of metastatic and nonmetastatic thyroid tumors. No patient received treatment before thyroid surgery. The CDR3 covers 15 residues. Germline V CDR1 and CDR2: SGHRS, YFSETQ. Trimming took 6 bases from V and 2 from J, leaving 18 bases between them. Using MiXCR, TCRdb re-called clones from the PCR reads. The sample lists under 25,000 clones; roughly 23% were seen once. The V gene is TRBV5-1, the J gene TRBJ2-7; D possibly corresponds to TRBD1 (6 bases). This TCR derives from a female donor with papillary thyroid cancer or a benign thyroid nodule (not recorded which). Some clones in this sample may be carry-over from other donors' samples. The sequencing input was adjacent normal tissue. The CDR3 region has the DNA TGCGCCAGCACCCACGAGACAGGTTTTCCCTACGAGCAGTACTTC. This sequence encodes CASTHETGFPYEQYF.